This paragraph covers one T cell receptor (beta chain) sequence. The target antigen is unknown. Naive CD8 isolation took CD45RO-negative cells positively selected for CCR7 and excluded terminally differentiated effector memory CD45RA+ cells. The data were obtained in a study of shared clonotypes between healthy human individuals. Study-level findings and limits: The small donor group covered limited genetic and exposure diversity.

Germline lookup yields CDR1 SEHNR and CDR2 FQNEAQ (reference sequence). Trimming removed 0 bases from V and 0 bases from J, with 9 bases in between. This CDR3 region has 17 residues. Sequencing was at deep level. The data were produced by immunoSEQ multiplex PCR, yet TCRdb's version contains in-frame clones alone and is incomplete. The repertoire consists of roughly 2,000,000 clones, with 93% occurring once and the leading ten covering around 1.7%. Sequencing was done on a sample of naive CD8+ T cells from PBMCs. This TCR was sampled from a young man in good health. Some clones in this sample may be carry-over from other donors' samples. The chain has TRBV7-9 and TRBJ2-6; D assignment may be TRBD1 or TRBD2 (5 bases each). In DNA, the CDR3 is TGTGCCAGCAGCTTAGCGCTGAGGGGCTCTGGGGCCAACGTCCTGACTTTC. Its protein is CASSLALRGSGANVLTF.